This record looks at one T cell receptor beta chain sequence and its context. What antigen it recognizes has not been identified. No much larger clone is present one base from it, and per-base qualities are unavailable. According to the study, the label for this sample's time point signals: roughly 27 days on oral tofacitinib. Explained via the paper, the treatment or condition label denotes: oral pan-JAK inhibitor, 5-10 mg twice daily. Peripheral blood and lesional scalp punch biopsies were obtained from patients with alopecia areata. PBMCs were separated by density centrifugation and stained for CD3, CD4 and CD8, after which CD4+ and CD8+ T cells were sorted on a FACSAria. The sample originates from a study of CD8+ T cells in alopecia areata (dated by TCRdb to 2017 to 2018). About the investigation overall: The treated patients took part in an open-label pilot trial in which moderate-to-severe alopecia areata was treated with oral tofacitinib at 5 to 10 mg twice daily. Tofacitinib was administered for 6 to 18 months, and 6 months of follow-up off drug were then conducted to assess delayed response and recurrence. In treated patients, disease severity was measured using the SALT score, which gives the percentage of scalp surface area affected. The study used high-throughput TCRbeta sequencing to examine T cell clonal expansion in alopecia areata, in both the C3H/HeJ mouse model and human patients. Scalp tissue and sorted CD4+ and CD8+ peripheral blood T cells from patchy and totalis/universalis alopecia areata patients and from healthy controls were covered by human TCRbeta sequencing. Biopsies were taken from tofacitinib-treated patients at baseline and again at 4 and 24 weeks into treatment, and several of those patients also had a later scalp biopsy. Scalp clonality was compared among normal scalp (n=4), patchy alopecia areata scalp (n=8), and alopecia totalis/universalis scalp (n=8). RNA was extracted with the PAXgene miRNA kit for fixed scalp, the miRNeasy kit for PBMCs, and the RNeasy kit for mouse skin. TCRbeta CDR3 regions were amplified by immunoSEQ multiplex PCR using 35 Vbeta forward and 13 Jbeta reverse primers. General findings and caveats noted by the study authors: Many expanded lesional clones persisted in scalp and blood during tofacitinib treatment, which may partly explain relapse after stopping treatment. The treated cohort was small, with a single nonresponder, so links between baseline CD8+ expansion and response need larger studies. With tofacitinib, both scalp clonality and the number of expanded CD8+ clones among the top 100 scalp clones went down significantly. Compared with mice, TCR sequences shared between patients were less clear, possibly partly because of HLA diversity across the patient population. Compared with normal scalp, lesional scalp had higher clonality and more expanded CD8+ clones, particularly in alopecia totalis/universalis, a pattern that suggests antigenic drive. Resident alphabeta T cells in normal human skin are also sequenced, complicating scalp TCR repertoire analysis, unlike mouse skin dominated by gammadelta T cells.

Libraries were built with the immunoSEQ multiplex PCR assay. RNA was extracted from all samples and reverse transcribed into cDNA, which served as template for TCR sequencing. First-strand cDNA was synthesized using SuperScript III with a 2:1 mix of oligo-dT and random hexamers. Amplification bias was assessed with a synthetic immune receptor repertoire, and residual bias was removed computationally. In the source study's methods: After raw reads were preprocessed to remove errors, the CDR3 was defined following IMGT conventions as running from the conserved cysteine to phenylalanine. Clonality was computed as 1 minus the Shannon entropy, with the entropy normalized by log2 of the number of productive unique TCRs. CD4 or CD8 identity of scalp clones was inferred by cross-referencing scalp TCRbeta sequences with sorted blood CD4 and CD8 repertoires. In its TCRdb copy, this immuneACCESS table keeps in-frame sequences only and misses some clones. Where compared with another copy, unresolved V genes explain less than half of these, and the others have no known cause. V, J and clone size reflect that table, while D and trimming were determined from the DNA. This sample lists about 150,000 clones; roughly 50% were detected once. The ten biggest clones cover more than 15% of the sample.

The clonotype comes from a human donor with alopecia areata. Sequencing used CD8+ T cells sorted from blood, obtained at week 4, from a patient treated with tofacitinib.

This receptor carries the CDR3 CASSYTLSRGNTEAFF. At the DNA level, the sequence is TGTGCCAGCAGTTACACGCTATCCCGGGGGAACACTGAAGCTTTCTTT. The chain is made from TRBV6-5 and TRBJ1-1; no D segment can be confidently identified. The CDR3, cysteine through phenylalanine, is 16 amino acids long. Only the CDR3 DNA is retained, 48 bases long and in frame from the first base. As encoded in the germline V gene, CDR1 is MNHEY while CDR2 is SVGAGI. At the junction V is shortened by 2 bases and J by 1 base, with 14 bases in between.